Listed below are T cell receptor beta chains from one sample, sequenced in a study of T-cell reconstitution after alpha-beta-depleted transplantation in children. A single record per CDR3 protein comes from TCRdb applying MiXCR to the PCR reads. The repertoire has roughly 490,000 distinct CDR3 sequences, approximately 10% of them found once; the top ten carry around 13%. The sequencing used PBMCs, mostly from graft donor cells, collected 180 days after TCRalphabeta/CD19-depleted stem cell transplant. The receptors derive from a female patient aged 2-15 years who had a stem cell transplant for aplastic anemia, so the T cells may come from the graft donor. CDR3s include the opening cysteine and the closing phenylalanine or tryptophan. A D gene is named only where the DNA matches it firmly. For some rows the clone size is stated as once, few or many, or as a class when expanded; others skip it.

J | D | length | V | size | DNA | CDR3
TRBJ2-3 | - | 14 | TRBV7-2 | few | TGTGCCAGCAGCCCCCGGGACGGAGCAGATACGCAGTATTTT | CASSPRDGADTQYF
TRBJ2-5 | - | 20 | TRBV5-1 | few | TGCGCCAGCAGCTTGGCCAGGGCAGGGAAGGACTGGAAGCTTCAAGAGACCCAGTACTTC | CASSLARAGKDWKLQETQYF
TRBJ1-5 | - | 13 | TRBV29-1 | few | TGCAGCGTCGCCGATACCGGGGAACAGCCCCAGCATTTT | CSVADTGEQPQHF
TRBJ1-2 | TRBD1 | 13 | TRBV9 | few | TGTGCCAGCAGCGTGAGACAGGGGTACGGCTACACCTTC | CASSVRQGYGYTF
TRBJ2-3 | - | 16 | TRBV5-1 | - | TGCGCCAGCAGCTTGGCCGACCGTCTGGGGCGAGATACGCAGTATTTT | CASSLADRLGRDTQYF
TRBJ2-7 | - | 14 | TRBV28 | - | TGTGCCAGCAGTACAGGGATGAGCTCCTACGAGCAGTACTTC | CASSTGMSSYEQYF
TRBJ2-5 | TRBD1 | 14 | TRBV7-2 | many | TGTGCCAGCAGCCGAGACAGGGGCGAAGAGACCCAGTACTTC | CASSRDRGEETQYF
TRBJ1-1 | - | 15 | TRBV5-1 | many | TGCGCCAGCATGGCACTAGGTAAGGTGAACACTGAAGCTTTCTTT | CASMALGKVNTEAFF
TRBJ2-7 | - | 16 | TRBV4-3 | few | TGCGCCAGCAGCCAAGATCTTACGGGAGAGCCCTACGAGCAGTACTTC | CASSQDLTGEPYEQYF
TRBJ1-1 | - | 15 | TRBV29-1 | - | TGCAGCGTCCACCCGGGAGGGGGAGGGGACACTGAAGCTTTCTTT | CSVHPGGGGDTEAFF
TRBJ2-3 | TRBD2 | 21 | TRBV11-1 | few | TGTGCCAGCAGCTTAGAACGACTAGCGGGAGTTAAGATGATACGCACAGATACGCAGTATTTT | CASSLERLAGVKMIRTDTQYF
TRBJ1-1 | TRBD1 | 15 | TRBV7-8 | few | TGTGCCAGCAGGGCGACAGGGGTGGTCGCCACTGAAGCTTTCTTT | CASRATGVVATEAFF
TRBJ1-2 | - | 11 | TRBV28 | few | TGTGCCAGCAGGAATGAAGGAGGCTACACCTTC | CASRNEGGYTF
TRBJ2-7 | - | 14 | TRBV5-1 | many | TGCGCCAGCAGCTTACCTTCGGACCTAAGCGAGCAGTACTTC | CASSLPSDLSEQYF
TRBJ1-4 | - | 12 | TRBV29-1 | many | TGCAGCGTTACAAGAGCTAATGAAAAACTGTTTTTT | CSVTRANEKLFF
TRBJ2-1 | TRBD2 | 11 | TRBV20-1 | many | TGCCTAGCGGGATGGGGGGATGAGCAGTTCTTC | CLAGWGDEQFF
TRBJ2-1 | TRBD2 | 16 | TRBV6-5 | - | TGTGCCAGCAGTTACGAGAGCGGGAGGGCCTACAATGAGCAGTTCTTC | CASSYESGRAYNEQFF
TRBJ2-7 | TRBD1 | 14 | TRBV5-6 | few | TGTGCCAGCAGCCTCCGGACAGGGGGTTACGAGCAGTACTTC | CASSLRTGGYEQYF
TRBJ2-1 | - | 13 | TRBV29-1 | many | TGCAGCGTAATAGCGGTATCCTACAATGAGCAGTTCTTC | CSVIAVSYNEQFF
TRBJ2-3 | - | 17 | TRBV7-6 | few | TGTGCCAGCAGCGCCTACCGGCCCGGGACGGTTATGGATACGCAGTATTTT | CASSAYRPGTVMDTQYF
TRBJ1-2 | - | 14 | TRBV7-9 | few | TGTGCCAGCAGCTTAGTGAGCAGGGCCGTGGGCTACACCTTC | CASSLVSRAVGYTF
TRBJ1-2 | - | 14 | TRBV10-2 | few | TGCGCCAGCAGTGAGCCCTTACAATACTATGGCTACACCTTC | CASSEPLQYYGYTF
TRBJ2-3 | TRBD1 | 15 | TRBV12-3/TRBV12-4 | few | TGTGCCAGCAGCATCACAGGGGCCCTCACAGATACGCAGTATTTT | CASSITGALTDTQYF
TRBJ1-3 | - | 14 | TRBV6-1 | many | TGTGCCAGCAGTGATCGCTCAGTCGGAAACACCATATATTTT | CASSDRSVGNTIYF
TRBJ1-2 | - | 16 | TRBV7-9 | few | TGTGCCAGCAGCTTAGCGGAGGCCACTCAGCACTATGGCTACACCTTC | CASSLAEATQHYGYTF
TRBJ2-5 | - | 15 | TRBV12-3/TRBV12-4 | - | TGTGCCAGCAGGATGATCTCAGGGTACCAAGAGACCCAGTACTTC | CASRMISGYQETQYF
TRBJ1-2 | - | 18 | TRBV7-2 | few | TGTGCCAGCAGCTTAGCCCCGGCCGAGGGGAATTTTAACTATGGCTACACCTTC | CASSLAPAEGNFNYGYTF
TRBJ1-1 | - | 13 | TRBV7-2 | many | TGTGCCAGCAGCTTGAGTTTCGACAGTGAAGCTTTCTTT | CASSLSFDSEAFF
TRBJ1-6 | - | 11 | TRBV21-1 | few | TGTGCCAGCAGGATTAATTCACCCCTCCACTTT | CASRINSPLHF
TRBJ2-1 | - | 12 | TRBV6-2/TRBV6-3 | - | TGTGCCAGCAGTTACGGAGGACGCGAGCAGTTCTTC | CASSYGGREQFF
TRBJ2-5 | TRBD1 | 14 | TRBV24-1 | many | TGTGCCACCGGCGGAGAGGGGGCATGGGAGACCCAGTACTTC | CATGGEGAWETQYF
TRBJ2-2 | TRBD2 | 17 | TRBV9 | - | TGTGCCAGCAGCGTAGATTTAGCGGGAGAGGGGACCGGGGAGCTGTTTTTT | CASSVDLAGEGTGELFF